This T cell receptor (beta chain) was recorded in a study of T cells after yellow fever vaccination. Overall study findings and caveats: Across the CD4 and CD8 compartments, a small share of clonotypes was present in both.

As TCR cDNA was made by 5'RACE template switching, a universal primer site and UMIs were added. TCRdb analysed the 5' RACE reads with MiXCR anew, one entry per CDR3 protein. The sample contains under 700,000 distinct CDR3 sequences, approximately 16% of which appear only once. In its sample, this clonotype was seen many times. What it binds is not known. V lost 6 bases and J 4 bases, leaving 13 bases between the germline ends. The CDR3 runs 14 residues. In germline, CDR1 is SGHTA, CDR2 FQGNSA. This TCR was sampled from a man aged 18-30 years who received the YFV17D yellow fever vaccine. The chain links TRBV7-2 to TRBJ1-3; D is possibly TRBD1 (6 bases). This sample comprised PBMCs, obtained more than 4 days after the first yellow fever vaccination. The CDR3: CASRPTGIGNTIYF. CDR3 coding DNA: TGTGCCAGCAGACCTACAGGGATCGGAAACACCATATATTTT.